This T cell receptor (beta chain) was identified during a study of T cell responses to AZD1222 COVID-19 vaccine. Study-level points and caveats: Vaccine-associated CD4 TCRs ranged over spike, dominating at 160-218 and 743-854.

Of note for this clone: What it recognizes is unknown.

The CDR3 runs to 15 residues. V trimming: 1 base; J trimming: 2 bases; junction bases outside the gene matches: 5. Germline CDR1 and CDR2: MNHNS and SASEGT. TCRdb's table, derived via immunoSEQ multiplex PCR, lists solely in-frame clones and lacks some. The data contain 79,000 or so clones, 70% to 80% of them singletons. Sample: peripheral blood, taken 28 days after the second dose of the MenACWY control vaccine. This TCR was sampled from an adult who received the MenACWY meningococcal vaccine as a control. V usage is TRBV6-1 and J usage is TRBJ2-7; 7 positions agree with TRBD1. CDR3 nucleotides: TGTGCCAGCAGTGAAGTAGGGACAGTCCCCTACGAGCAGTACTTC. Its protein is CASSEVGTVPYEQYF.